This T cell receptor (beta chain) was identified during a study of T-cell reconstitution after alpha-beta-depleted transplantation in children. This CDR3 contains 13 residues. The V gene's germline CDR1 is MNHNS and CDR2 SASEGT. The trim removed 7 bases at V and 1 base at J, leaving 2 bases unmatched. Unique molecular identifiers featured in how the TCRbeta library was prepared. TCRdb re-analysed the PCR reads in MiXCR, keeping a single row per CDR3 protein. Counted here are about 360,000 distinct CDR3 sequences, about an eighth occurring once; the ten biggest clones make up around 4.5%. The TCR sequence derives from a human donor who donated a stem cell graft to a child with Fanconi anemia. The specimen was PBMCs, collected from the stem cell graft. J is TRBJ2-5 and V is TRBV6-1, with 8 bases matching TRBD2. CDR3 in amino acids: CASIRGGQETQYF. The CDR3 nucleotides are TGTGCCAGCATCCGGGGGGGCCAAGAGACCCAGTACTTC.